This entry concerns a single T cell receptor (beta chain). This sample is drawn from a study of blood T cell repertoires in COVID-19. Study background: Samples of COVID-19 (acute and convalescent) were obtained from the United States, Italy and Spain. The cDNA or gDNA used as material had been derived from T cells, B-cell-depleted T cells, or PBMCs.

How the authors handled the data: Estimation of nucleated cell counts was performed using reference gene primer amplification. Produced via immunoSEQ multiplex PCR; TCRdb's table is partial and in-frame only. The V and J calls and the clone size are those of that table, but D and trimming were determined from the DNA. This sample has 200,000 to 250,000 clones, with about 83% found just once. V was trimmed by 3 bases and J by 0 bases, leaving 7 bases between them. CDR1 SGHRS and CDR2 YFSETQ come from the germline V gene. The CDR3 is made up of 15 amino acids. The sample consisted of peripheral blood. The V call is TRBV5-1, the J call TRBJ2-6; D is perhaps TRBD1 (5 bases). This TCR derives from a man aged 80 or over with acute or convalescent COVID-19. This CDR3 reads CASSYDSSGANVLTF. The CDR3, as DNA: TGCGCCAGCAGCTATGACAGCTCTGGGGCCAACGTCCTGACTTTC.